Listed below are T cell receptor beta chains from one sample, sequenced in a study of T cells in Graves' hyperthyroidism and ophthalmopathy. TCRdb called the multiplex PCR reads again in MiXCR, with one record for every CDR3 protein. The sample lists about 380,000 distinct CDR3 sequences; around an eighth were seen once. Input material: blood. The receptors here all came from a man younger than 40 with Graves' hyperthyroidism that later progressed to Graves' ophthalmopathy. The CDR3 runs from the conserved cysteine through the conserved F or W. The D gene is left open where the match is weak. For some rows the clone size is stated as once, few or many, or as a class when expanded; others skip it.

j_call	v_call	clone_size	d_call	cdr3_aa	cdr3_nt
TRBJ2-5	TRBV29-1	many	TRBD1	CSVDSPNRGHETQYF	TGCAGCGTTGATAGCCCTAACAGGGGGCATGAGACCCAGTACTTC
TRBJ2-7	TRBV12-3/TRBV12-4	.	.	CASSQSPYEQYF	TGTGCCAGCAGCCAAAGCCCCTACGAGCAGTACTTC
TRBJ2-7	TRBV5-1	.	.	CASSLRTAPYEQYF	TGCGCCAGCAGCTTACGGACGGCACCTTACGAGCAGTACTTC
TRBJ1-1	TRBV6-1	many	.	CASNRGRQSNTEAFF	TGTGCCAGCAACAGAGGTAGACAGTCGAACACTGAAGCTTTCTTT
TRBJ2-1	TRBV11-3	.	TRBD2	CASSWGGGGIEQFF	TGTGCCAGCAGCTGGGGAGGCGGGGGAATTGAGCAGTTCTTC
TRBJ1-2	TRBV15	many	TRBD1	CATSLRQGNGYTF	TGTGCCACCAGCTTACGACAGGGCAATGGCTACACCTTC
TRBJ1-5	TRBV6-1	many	.	CASSEPHMDQPQHF	TGTGCCAGCAGTGAACCCCACATGGATCAGCCCCAGCATTTT
TRBJ1-2	TRBV5-1	.	.	CASSSGQLESGYTF	TGCGCCAGCAGCTCAGGACAGCTCGAATCTGGCTACACCTTC
TRBJ2-1	TRBV20-1	.	.	CSARVRATSISYNEQFF	TGCAGTGCTAGAGTAAGAGCAACTAGCATCTCCTACAATGAGCAGTTCTTC
TRBJ2-5	TRBV6-1	many	.	CASSEVGARRETQYF	TGTGCCAGCAGTGAAGTAGGAGCTAGGAGGGAGACCCAGTACTTC
TRBJ1-2	TRBV11-3	.	TRBD1	CASSVPGTGDGYTF	TGTGCCAGCAGCGTACCCGGGACAGGGGATGGCTACACCTTC
TRBJ1-2	TRBV30	few	TRBD1	CAWTGGRGHGYGYTF	TGTGCCTGGACAGGGGGCAGGGGGCACGGTTATGGCTACACCTTC
TRBJ2-2	TRBV28	many	.	CASSVLGGNTGELFF	TGTGCCAGCAGCGTTTTGGGGGGGAACACCGGGGAGCTGTTTTTT
TRBJ1-3	TRBV12-3/TRBV12-4	many	TRBD1	CASSLQGARGNTIYF	TGTGCCAGCAGTCTACAGGGGGCGCGGGGAAACACCATATATTTT
TRBJ1-3	TRBV28	few	TRBD1	CASSSTGVGNTIYF	TGTGCCAGCAGTTCCACAGGGGTAGGAAACACCATATATTTT
TRBJ1-5	TRBV3-1	many	.	CASSQGRMEPQHF	TGTGCCAGCAGCCAAGGGAGGATGGAGCCCCAGCATTTT
TRBJ1-2	TRBV12-3/TRBV12-4	many	.	CASSLADSSYGYTF	TGTGCCAGCAGTTTAGCGGACAGTTCCTATGGCTACACCTTC
TRBJ2-7	TRBV5-4	few	.	CASSLVKRGTGSYEQYF	TGTGCCAGCAGCTTGGTTAAAAGAGGGACGGGCTCCTACGAGCAGTACTTC
TRBJ1-5	TRBV2	many	.	CASKGQIGYGNQPQHF	TGTGCCAGCAAGGGACAAATCGGATACGGCAATCAGCCCCAGCATTTT
TRBJ1-1	TRBV19	few	.	CATAVTVTEAFF	TGTGCCACAGCCGTGACGGTCACTGAAGCTTTCTTT
TRBJ1-1	TRBV20-1	many	.	CSVEPGHTNTEAFF	TGCAGTGTCGAACCGGGACACACGAACACTGAAGCTTTCTTT
TRBJ1-2	TRBV11-2	few	.	CASSLGQARGYTF	TGTGCCAGCAGCTTAGGACAGGCCCGAGGCTACACCTTC
TRBJ2-3	TRBV9	.	TRBD2	CASSPRGGRADTQYF	TGTGCCAGCAGCCCCCGGGGGGGGCGCGCAGATACGCAGTATTTT
TRBJ2-7	TRBV30	.	.	CAWSRQTYEQYF	TGTGCCTGGAGTAGACAAACCTACGAGCAGTACTTC
TRBJ1-3	TRBV28	.	TRBD1	CATGTGAGNTIYF	TGTGCCACGGGCACAGGGGCTGGAAACACCATATATTTT
TRBJ2-3	TRBV29-1	.	.	CSLDSGGPDTQYF	TGCAGCCTAGATTCCGGGGGGCCAGATACGCAGTATTTT
TRBJ2-5	TRBV28	many	TRBD2	CASSSAGVQETQYF	TGTGCCAGCAGTTCTGCGGGGGTACAAGAGACCCAGTACTTC
TRBJ2-3	TRBV7-6	many	TRBD2	CASSRGLAGFTDTQYF	TGTGCCAGCAGCAGAGGACTAGCGGGGTTCACAGATACGCAGTATTTT
TRBJ2-7	TRBV20-1	many	.	CSARNFGFSYEQYF	TGCAGTGCTAGAAATTTTGGGTTTTCCTACGAGCAGTACTTC
TRBJ1-6	TRBV30	.	.	CAWTSFGRSPLHF	TGTGCCTGGACCTCATTCGGGCGCTCACCCCTCCACTTT
TRBJ2-1	TRBV5-4	.	.	CASSTPAVRRSSYNEQFF	TGTGCCAGCAGCACCCCGGCGGTCCGGAGAAGCTCCTACAATGAGCAGTTCTTC
TRBJ2-6	TRBV30	few	.	CAWSAGSGANVLTF	TGTGCCTGGAGTGCAGGGAGCGGGGCCAACGTCCTGACTTTC
TRBJ1-2	TRBV28	many	.	CASRARTVYGYTF	TGTGCCAGCAGAGCCCGGACAGTCTATGGCTACACCTTC
TRBJ2-7	TRBV20-1	few	TRBD2	CSARDLAGVISYEQYF	TGCAGTGCTAGAGATCTAGCGGGGGTTATCTCCTACGAGCAGTACTTC
TRBJ2-1	TRBV13	many	TRBD2	CASSFSLAAYNEQFF	TGTGCCAGCAGCTTTTCACTAGCGGCATACAATGAGCAGTTCTTC
TRBJ1-1	TRBV28	many	.	CASSLLRRGRMNTEAFF	TGTGCCAGCAGTTTACTCCGGAGGGGGAGAATGAACACTGAAGCTTTCTTT
TRBJ2-5	TRBV7-9	many	.	CASSSLSETQYF	TGTGCCAGCAGCTCCCTCAGCGAGACCCAGTACTTC
TRBJ1-1	TRBV5-1	many	TRBD1	CASSDGQGDMNTEAFF	TGCGCCAGCAGCGATGGACAGGGGGACATGAACACTGAAGCTTTCTTT
TRBJ1-4	TRBV27	few	.	CASSRHAATNEKLFF	TGTGCCAGCAGTCGCCACGCAGCAACTAATGAAAAACTGTTTTTT
TRBJ1-1	TRBV5-4	once	TRBD1	CASSLRGRGRDTEAFF	TGTGCCAGCAGCTTGCGCGGCAGGGGGCGAGACACTGAAGCTTTCTTT
TRBJ2-1	TRBV7-6	few	.	CASSLSKSIRYNEQFF	TGTGCCAGCAGCTTAAGTAAGTCAATACGCTACAATGAGCAGTTCTTC
TRBJ2-7	TRBV18	.	TRBD1	CASSFRGPYSYEQYF	TGTGCCAGCTCTTTCAGGGGGCCTTACTCCTACGAGCAGTACTTC
TRBJ2-2	TRBV11-2	.	.	CASSRREAWNTGELFF	TGTGCCAGCAGCCGGAGGGAGGCATGGAACACCGGGGAGCTGTTTTTT